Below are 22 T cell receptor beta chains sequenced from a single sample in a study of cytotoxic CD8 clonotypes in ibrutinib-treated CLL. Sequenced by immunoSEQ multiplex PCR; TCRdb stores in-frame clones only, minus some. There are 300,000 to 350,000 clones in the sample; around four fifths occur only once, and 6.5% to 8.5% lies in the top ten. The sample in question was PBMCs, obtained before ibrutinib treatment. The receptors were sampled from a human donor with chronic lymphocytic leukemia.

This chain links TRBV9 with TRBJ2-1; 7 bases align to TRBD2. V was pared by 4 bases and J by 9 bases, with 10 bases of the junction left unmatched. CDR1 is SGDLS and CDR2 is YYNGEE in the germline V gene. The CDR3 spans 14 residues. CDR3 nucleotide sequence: TGTGCCAGCAGCCCTCTTGAGCGGGACGGTGAGCAGTTCTTC. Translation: CASSPLERDGEQFF.

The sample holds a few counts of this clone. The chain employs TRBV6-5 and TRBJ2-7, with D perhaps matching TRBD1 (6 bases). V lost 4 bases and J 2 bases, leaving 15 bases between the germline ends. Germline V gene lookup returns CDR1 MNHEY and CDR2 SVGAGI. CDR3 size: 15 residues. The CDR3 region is CASSSDRTVAYEQYF. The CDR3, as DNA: TGTGCCAGCAGTTCCGACCGGACAGTCGCCTACGAGCAGTACTTC.

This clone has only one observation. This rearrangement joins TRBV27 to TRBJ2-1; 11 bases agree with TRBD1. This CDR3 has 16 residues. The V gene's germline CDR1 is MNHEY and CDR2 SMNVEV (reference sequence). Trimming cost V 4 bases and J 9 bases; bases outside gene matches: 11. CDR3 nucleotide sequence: TGTGCCAGCAGTTGGACAGGGGGCGGACTTGGAGGTGAGCAGTTCTTC. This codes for CASSWTGGGLGGEQFF.

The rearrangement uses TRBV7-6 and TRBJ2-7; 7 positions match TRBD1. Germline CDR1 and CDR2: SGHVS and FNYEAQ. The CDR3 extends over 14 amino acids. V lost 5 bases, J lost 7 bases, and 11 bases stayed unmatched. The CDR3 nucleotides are TGTGCCAGCAGCCCCGGGCAGGGGGTGGCAGAGCAGTACTTC. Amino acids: CASSPGQGVAEQYF.

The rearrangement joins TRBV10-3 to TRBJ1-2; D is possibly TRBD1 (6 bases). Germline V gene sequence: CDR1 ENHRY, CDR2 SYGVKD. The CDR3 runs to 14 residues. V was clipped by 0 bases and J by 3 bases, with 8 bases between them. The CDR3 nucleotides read TGTGCCATCAGTGAGTCGTACAGGGACTATGGCTACACCTTC. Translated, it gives CAISESYRDYGYTF.

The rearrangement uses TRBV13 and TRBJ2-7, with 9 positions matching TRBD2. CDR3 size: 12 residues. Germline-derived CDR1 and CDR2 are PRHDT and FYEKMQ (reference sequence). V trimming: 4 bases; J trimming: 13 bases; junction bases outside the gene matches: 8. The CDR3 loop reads CASSSPGTSLYF. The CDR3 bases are TGTGCCAGCAGCTCCCCCGGGACTAGCTTATACTTC.

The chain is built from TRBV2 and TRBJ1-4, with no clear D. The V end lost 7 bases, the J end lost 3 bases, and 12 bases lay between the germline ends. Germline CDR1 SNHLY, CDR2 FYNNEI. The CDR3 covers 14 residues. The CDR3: CASTRGSSNEKLFF. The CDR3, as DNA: TGTGCCAGCACCCGGGGTAGTTCTAATGAAAAACTGTTTTTT.

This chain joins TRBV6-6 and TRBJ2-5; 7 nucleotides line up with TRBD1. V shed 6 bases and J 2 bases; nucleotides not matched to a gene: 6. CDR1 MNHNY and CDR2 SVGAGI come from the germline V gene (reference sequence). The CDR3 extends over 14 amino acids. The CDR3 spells CASRIWDRQETQYF. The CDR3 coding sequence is TGTGCCAGCAGAATTTGGGACAGACAAGAGACCCAGTACTTC.

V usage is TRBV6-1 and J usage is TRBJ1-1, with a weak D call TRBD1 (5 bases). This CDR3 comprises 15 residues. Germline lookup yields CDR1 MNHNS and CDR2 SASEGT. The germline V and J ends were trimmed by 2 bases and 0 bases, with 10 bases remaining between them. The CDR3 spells CASSEMRGMNTEAFF. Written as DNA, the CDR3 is TGTGCCAGCAGTGAAATGCGGGGGATGAACACTGAAGCTTTCTTT.

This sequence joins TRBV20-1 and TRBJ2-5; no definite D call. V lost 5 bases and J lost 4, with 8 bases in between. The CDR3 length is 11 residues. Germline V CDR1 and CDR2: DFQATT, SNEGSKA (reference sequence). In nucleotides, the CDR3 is TGCAGTGCTCCTGCTACAGAGACCCAGTACTTC. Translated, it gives CSAPATETQYF.

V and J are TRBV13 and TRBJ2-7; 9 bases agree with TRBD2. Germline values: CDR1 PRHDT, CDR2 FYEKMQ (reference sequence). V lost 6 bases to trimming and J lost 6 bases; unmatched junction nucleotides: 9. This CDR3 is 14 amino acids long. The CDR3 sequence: CASRILGLAIEQYF. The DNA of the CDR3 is TGTGCCAGCAGGATCCTAGGACTAGCGATCGAGCAGTACTTC.

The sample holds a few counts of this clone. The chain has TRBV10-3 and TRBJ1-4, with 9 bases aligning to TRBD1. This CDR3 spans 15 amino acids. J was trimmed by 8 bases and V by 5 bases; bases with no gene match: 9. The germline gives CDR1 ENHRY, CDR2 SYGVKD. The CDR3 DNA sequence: TGTGCCATCAGTTCCGGGACAGGGTGGGGCGAAAAACTGTTTTTT. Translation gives CAISSGTGWGEKLFF.

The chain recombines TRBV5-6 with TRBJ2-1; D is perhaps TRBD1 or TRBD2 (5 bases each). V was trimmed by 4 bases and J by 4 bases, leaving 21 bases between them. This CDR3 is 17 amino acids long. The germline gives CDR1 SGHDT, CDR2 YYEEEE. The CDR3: CASSGLRGVLRYNEQFF. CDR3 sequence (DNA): TGTGCCAGCAGCGGATTGCGAGGGGTTCTACGGTACAATGAGCAGTTCTTC.

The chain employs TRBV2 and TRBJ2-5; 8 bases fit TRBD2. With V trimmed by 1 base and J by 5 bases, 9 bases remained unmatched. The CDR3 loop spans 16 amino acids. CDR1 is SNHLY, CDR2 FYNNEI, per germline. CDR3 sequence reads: CASSEEGRAGVETQYF. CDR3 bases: TGTGCCAGCAGTGAAGAGGGGAGAGCGGGAGTGGAGACCCAGTACTTC.

The CDR3 here is CASSGGVGTTYNEQFF. The CDR3 nucleotides are TGTGCCAGCAGCGGTGGGGTGGGGACTACCTACAATGAGCAGTTCTTC. V is TRBV5-6 and J is TRBJ2-1; 7 bases are shared with TRBD2. This CDR3 region has 16 residues. CDR1 SGHDT and CDR2 YYEEEE come from the germline V gene. V was pared by 4 bases and J by 2 bases, with 9 bases of the junction left unmatched.

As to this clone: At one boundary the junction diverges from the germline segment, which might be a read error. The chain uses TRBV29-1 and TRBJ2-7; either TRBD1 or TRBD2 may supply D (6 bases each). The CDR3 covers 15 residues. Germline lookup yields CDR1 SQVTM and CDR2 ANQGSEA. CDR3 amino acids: CSVEGVEGGSYEQYF. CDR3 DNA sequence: TGCAGCGTCGAAGGAGTCGAGGGGGGTTCCTACGAGCAGTACTTC.

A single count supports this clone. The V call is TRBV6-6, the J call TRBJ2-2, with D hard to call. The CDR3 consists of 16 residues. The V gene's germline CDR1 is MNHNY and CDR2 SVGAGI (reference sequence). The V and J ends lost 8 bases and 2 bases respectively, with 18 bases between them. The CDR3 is CASSRRNNPNTGELFF. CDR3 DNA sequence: TGTGCCAGCTCTCGGCGGAATAATCCTAACACCGGGGAGCTGTTTTTT.

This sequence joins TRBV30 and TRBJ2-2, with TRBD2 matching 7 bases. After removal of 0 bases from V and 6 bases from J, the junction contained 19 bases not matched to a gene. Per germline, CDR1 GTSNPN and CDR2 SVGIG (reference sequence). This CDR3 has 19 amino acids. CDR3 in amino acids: CAWSVIFSWAGAPPGELFF. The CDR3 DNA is TGTGCCTGGAGTGTAATCTTTTCTTGGGCGGGAGCTCCGCCCGGGGAGCTGTTTTTT.

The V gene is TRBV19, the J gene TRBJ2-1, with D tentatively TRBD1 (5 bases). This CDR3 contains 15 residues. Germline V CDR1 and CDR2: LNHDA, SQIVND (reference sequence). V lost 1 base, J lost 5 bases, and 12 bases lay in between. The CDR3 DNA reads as TGTGCCAGTAGTATAGTTCAGGGTTTAGACAATGAGCAGTTCTTC. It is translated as CASSIVQGLDNEQFF.

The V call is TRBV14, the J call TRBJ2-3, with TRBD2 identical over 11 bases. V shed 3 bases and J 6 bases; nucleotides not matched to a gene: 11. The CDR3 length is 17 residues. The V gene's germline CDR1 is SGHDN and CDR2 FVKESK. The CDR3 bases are TGTGCCAGCAGCCACCTGACTAGCGGGGCTCATCATGATACGCAGTATTTT. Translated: CASSHLTSGAHHDTQYF.

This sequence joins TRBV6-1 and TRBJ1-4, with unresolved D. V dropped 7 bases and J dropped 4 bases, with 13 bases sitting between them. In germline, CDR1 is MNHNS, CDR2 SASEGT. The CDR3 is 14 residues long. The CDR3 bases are TGTGCCAGCAAGGTGGTCCTGAGTAATGAAAAACTGTTTTTT. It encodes CASKVVLSNEKLFF.

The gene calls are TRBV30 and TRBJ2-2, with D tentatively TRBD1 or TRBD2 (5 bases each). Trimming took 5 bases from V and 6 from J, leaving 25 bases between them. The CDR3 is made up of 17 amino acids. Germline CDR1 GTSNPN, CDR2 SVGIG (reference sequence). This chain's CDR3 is CAWDFPTPGSNAGELFF. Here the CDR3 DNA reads TGTGCCTGGGATTTCCCAACCCCAGGGAGTAACGCCGGGGAGCTGTTTTTT.